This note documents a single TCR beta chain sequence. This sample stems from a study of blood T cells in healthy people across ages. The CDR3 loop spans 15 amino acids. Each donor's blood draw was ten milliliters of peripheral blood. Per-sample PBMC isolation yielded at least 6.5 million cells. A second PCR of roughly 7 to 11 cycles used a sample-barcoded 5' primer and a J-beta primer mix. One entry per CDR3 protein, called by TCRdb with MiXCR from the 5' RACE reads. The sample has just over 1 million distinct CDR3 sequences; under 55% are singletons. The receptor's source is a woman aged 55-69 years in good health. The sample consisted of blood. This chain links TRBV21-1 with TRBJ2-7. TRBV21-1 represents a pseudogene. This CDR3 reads CTSSKESDPSYEQYF. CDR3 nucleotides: TGTACCAGCAGCAAAGAGTCGGATCCCTCTTACGAGCAGTACTTC.